This T cell receptor beta chain is from a study of persistence of HIV-infected CD4 T cells. Study results and limitations: Antigen-responding cells were enriched for degenerate expanded CDR3beta sequences. Compared with CD3/CD28-stimulated cells, CMV- and Gag-responding cells showed lower TCRbeta richness.

V dropped 3 bases and J dropped 0 bases, with 12 bases sitting between them. There are 16 residues in the CDR3. Germline CDR1 MDHEN, CDR2 SYDVKM. With regard to this clone: Its cognate antigen is unknown.

Sequencing used immunoSEQ version 4 in survey mode. Libraries were prepared by immunoSEQ multiplex PCR; TCRdb keeps only in-frame clonotypes and omits some of them. The profile covers about 64,000 clones, with more than 70% appearing a single time and roughly 1.7% taken by the ten largest. An overlapping HIV-1 Gag peptide pool stimulated these cells at roughly 1 ug/peptide/mL. CD40L-negative CD69-negative CD45RO-high memory CD4+ T cells were sorted as populations depleted of antigen-responding cells. This TCR came from an adult man with HIV who was CMV-seropositive. V gene TRBV28 combines with J gene TRBJ1-3; tentative D call: TRBD1 (5 bases). Sequenced here: CD4+ T cells sorted from PBMCs after roughly 18-hour stimulation, sampled from a patient who received antiretroviral therapy. Here the CDR3 reads CASSLRKGYSGNTIYF. CDR3 DNA sequence: TGTGCCAGCAGTTTGAGAAAGGGGTACTCTGGAAACACCATATATTTT.